The T cell receptor beta chain under discussion was sequenced for a study of molecular identifiers for immune sequencing clone quantification. This clonotype was seen many times. The trim removed 0 bases at V and 5 bases at J, leaving 4 bases unmatched. The CDR3 has 15 amino acids. Germline V gene data show CDR1 as SGDLS and CDR2 as YYNGEE. TCRdb reprocessed the PCR reads via MiXCR and lists one record per CDR3 protein. The sample includes about 500,000 distinct CDR3 sequences, roughly 25% of them seen just once. The sequence was obtained from a human donor in good health. Some libraries in this study had Jurkat cell RNA spiked in. Sample: naive CD8+ T cells from blood, with Jurkat cell RNA spiked in. Indicated subset: FACS-sorted CD8+CD4-CCR7+CD45RA+ naive T cells. The chain combines TRBV9 with TRBJ2-3, with 9 nucleotides matching TRBD2. CDR3 nucleotide sequence: TGTGCCAGCAGCGTAGAGGCTAGCGGGGAAGATACGCAGTATTTT. Protein: CASSVEASGEDTQYF.